The TCR beta chain under discussion was sequenced for a study of cytomegalovirus exposure and HLA in healthy donors. The PCR used 60 Vbeta and 13 Jbeta primers. TCRdb keeps only in-frame clones here, not all; method: immunoSEQ multiplex PCR. The table includes 150,000 to 180,000 clones, around 80% detected once. The germline gives CDR1 MNHEY, CDR2 SMNVEV (reference sequence). CDR3 length equals 14 residues. Sequencing was carried out using PBMCs. J is TRBJ2-5 and V is TRBV27; TRBD2 might be the D (6 bases). The J call may be in error: the DNA end matches TRBJ2-7 better. This receptor was identified in a man aged 25-45 years in good health and CMV-seropositive. CDR3 in DNA: TGTGCCAGCAGTTTGGGGAGGAACTCCTACGAGCAGTACTTC. Its translation: CASSLGRNSYEQYF.